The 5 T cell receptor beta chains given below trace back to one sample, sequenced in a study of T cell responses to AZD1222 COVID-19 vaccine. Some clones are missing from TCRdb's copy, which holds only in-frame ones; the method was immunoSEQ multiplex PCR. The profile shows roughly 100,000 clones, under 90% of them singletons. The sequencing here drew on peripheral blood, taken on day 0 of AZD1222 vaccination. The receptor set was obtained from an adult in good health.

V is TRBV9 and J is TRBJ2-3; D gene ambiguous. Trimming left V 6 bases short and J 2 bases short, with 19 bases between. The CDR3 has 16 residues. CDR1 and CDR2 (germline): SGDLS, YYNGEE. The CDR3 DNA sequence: TGTGCCAGCACCCCCCCATGGAGCAGCGTCACAGATACGCAGTATTTT. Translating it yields CASTPPWSSVTDTQYF. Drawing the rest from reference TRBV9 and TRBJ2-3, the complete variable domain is DSGVTQTPKHLITATGQRVTLRCSPRSGDLSVYWYQQSLDQGLQFLIQYYNGEERAKGNILERFSAQQFPDLHSELNLSSLELGDSALYFCASTPPWSSVTDTQYFGPGTRLTVL.

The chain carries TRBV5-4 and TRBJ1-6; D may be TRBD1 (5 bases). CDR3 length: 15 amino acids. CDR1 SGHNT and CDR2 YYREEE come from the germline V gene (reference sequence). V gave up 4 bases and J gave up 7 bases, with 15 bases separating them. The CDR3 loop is CASSPGGVRNSPLHF. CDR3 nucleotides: TGTGCCAGCAGCCCCGGGGGTGTTAGGAATTCACCCCTCCACTTT.

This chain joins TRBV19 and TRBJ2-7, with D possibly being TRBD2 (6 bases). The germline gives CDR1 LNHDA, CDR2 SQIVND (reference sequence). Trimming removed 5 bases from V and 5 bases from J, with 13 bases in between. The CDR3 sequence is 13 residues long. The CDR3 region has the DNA TGTGCCAGTAGTGACCGGGGGATTGACGAGCAGTACTTC. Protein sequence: CASSDRGIDEQYF.

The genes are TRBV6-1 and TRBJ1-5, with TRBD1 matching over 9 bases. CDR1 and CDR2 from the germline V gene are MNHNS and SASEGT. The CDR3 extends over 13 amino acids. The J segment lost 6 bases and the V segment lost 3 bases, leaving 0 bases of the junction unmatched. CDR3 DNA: TGTGCCAGCAGTGAGGACAGGGGTCAGCCCCAGCATTTT. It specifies CASSEDRGQPQHF.

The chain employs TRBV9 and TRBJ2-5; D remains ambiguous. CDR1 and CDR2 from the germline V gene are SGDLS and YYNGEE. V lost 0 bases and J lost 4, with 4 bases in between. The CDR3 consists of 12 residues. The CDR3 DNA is TGTGCCAGCAGCGTAGGTGGAGAGACCCAGTACTTC. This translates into CASSVGGETQYF.